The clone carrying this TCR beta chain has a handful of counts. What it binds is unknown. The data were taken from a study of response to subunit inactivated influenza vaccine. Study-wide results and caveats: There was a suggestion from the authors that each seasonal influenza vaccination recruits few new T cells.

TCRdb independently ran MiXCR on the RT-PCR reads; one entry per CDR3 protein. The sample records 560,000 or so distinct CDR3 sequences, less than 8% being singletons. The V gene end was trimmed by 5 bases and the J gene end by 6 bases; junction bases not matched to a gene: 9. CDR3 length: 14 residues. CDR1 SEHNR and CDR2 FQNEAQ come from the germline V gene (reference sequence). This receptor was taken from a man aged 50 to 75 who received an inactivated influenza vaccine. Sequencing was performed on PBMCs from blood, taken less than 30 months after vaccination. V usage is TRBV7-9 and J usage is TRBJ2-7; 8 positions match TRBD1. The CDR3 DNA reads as TGTGCCAGCAGCCCAAGGACAGGGAAGTCCGAGCAGTACTTC. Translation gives CASSPRTGKSEQYF. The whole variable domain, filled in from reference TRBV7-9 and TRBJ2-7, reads DTGVSQNPRHKITKRGQNVTFRCDPISEHNRLYWYRQTLGQGPEFLTYFQNEAQLEKSRLLSDRFSAERPKGSFSTLEIQRTEQGDSAMYLCASSPRTGKSEQYFGPGTRLTVT.